A single sample is the source of the 19 T cell receptor beta chains below, sequenced in a study of a mutant IDH1 vaccine in newly diagnosed glioma. No antigen is known for these receptors. This sample's time point: week 47, end of study. Alongside topical imiquimod, each dose of vaccine comprised 300 ug of mutant IDH1 20-mer peptide. TCRdb's table, derived via immunoSEQ multiplex PCR, lists solely in-frame clones and lacks some. The sample yields 90,000 to 100,000 clones, around nine tenths seen once. The specimen comprised PBMCs, sampled from a glioma patient whose treatment included an IDH1 peptide vaccine. The receptors were sampled from a woman aged 50 to 60 with glioma.

The rearrangement links TRBV28 to TRBJ1-1; 9 bases match TRBD1. V was pared by 2 bases and J by 5 bases, with 6 bases of the junction left unmatched. Germline CDR1 MDHEN, CDR2 SYDVKM. The CDR3 totals 15 residues. The CDR3 region has the DNA TGTGCCAGCAGTTTAGGAACAGGGGGCGAAACTGAAGCTTTCTTT. Its protein product is CASSLGTGGETEAFF.

The rearrangement uses TRBV7-9 and TRBJ2-3; the match to TRBD1 covers 9 bases. With V trimmed by 8 bases and J by 2 bases, 14 bases remained unmatched. The CDR3 is 17 amino acids. Germline values: CDR1 SEHNR, CDR2 FQNEAQ (reference sequence). This chain's CDR3 is CASDSLGDRVDTDTQYF. The CDR3 DNA sequence: TGTGCCAGCGATAGTTTGGGGGACAGGGTAGACACAGATACGCAGTATTTT.

The V and J genes are TRBV6-5 and TRBJ2-1, with 10 nucleotides matching TRBD2. Germline V gene lookup returns CDR1 MNHEY and CDR2 SVGAGI. With V trimmed by 0 bases and J by 9 bases, 8 bases remained unmatched. CDR3 size: 16 residues. As DNA, the CDR3 is TGTGCCAGCAGTTACTCAGGTCTAGCGGGAGTATCTGAGCAGTTCTTC. As protein: CASSYSGLAGVSEQFF.

J is TRBJ2-3 and V is TRBV4-1; D uncertain. Germline V lookup: CDR1 MGHRA, CDR2 YSYEKL. With 1 base removed from V and 6 bases from J, the gap between germline ends came to 8 bases. The CDR3 runs 13 residues. The CDR3 sequence is CASSQGTIDTQYF. DNA of the CDR3: TGCGCCAGCAGCCAAGGTACGATCGATACGCAGTATTTT.

The CDR3 sequence is CASSLGGLKNEQYF. CDR3 bases: TGTGCCAGCAGTTTAGGGGGACTTAAGAACGAGCAGTACTTC. This rearrangement joins TRBV27 to TRBJ2-7, with D maybe TRBD2 (6 bases). Germline CDR1 MNHEY, CDR2 SMNVEV (reference sequence). V gave up 2 bases and J gave up 5 bases, with 13 bases separating them. The length of the CDR3 is 14 residues.

V usage is TRBV5-1 and J usage is TRBJ2-1; 7 bases align to TRBD2. The germline V gene has CDR1 SGHRS and CDR2 YFSETQ. CDR3 length equals 15 residues. J lost 0 bases, V lost 0 bases, and 0 bases had no gene match. The CDR3 region has the DNA TGCGCCAGCAGCTTGGGGACTAGCTCCTACAATGAGCAGTTCTTC. It codes for CASSLGTSSYNEQFF. The variable domain in full, with the rest retrieved from reference TRBV5-1 and TRBJ2-1, is KAGVTQTPRYLIKTRGQQVTLSCSPISGHRSVSWYQQTPGQGLQFLFEYFSETQRNKGNFPGRFSGRQFSNSRSEMNVSTLELGDSALYLCASSLGTSSYNEQFFGPGTRLTVL.

This clone was seen only once. The rearrangement links TRBV5-1 to TRBJ2-3; D not certain. Germline CDR1 is SGHRS and CDR2 is YFSETQ. This CDR3 has 14 amino acids. The V end lost 2 bases, the J end lost 2 bases, and 9 bases lay between the germline ends. In DNA, the CDR3 is TGCGCCAGCAGCTTTTCGGATCCCACAGATACGCAGTATTTT. Translating it yields CASSFSDPTDTQYF.

The chain recombines TRBV9 with TRBJ1-5, with D perhaps TRBD1 (6 bases). The CDR3 spans 16 residues. Trimming shortened V by 3 bases and J by 0 bases, and 13 bases separated the two germline ends. CDR1 is SGDLS, CDR2 YYNGEE, per germline. The CDR3 DNA reads as TGTGCCAGCAGCGGAGGGACACCGATTAGCAATCAGCCCCAGCATTTT. It translates to CASSGGTPISNQPQHF.

The V and J genes are TRBV11-2 and TRBJ2-7; no reliable D call. Germline V gene lookup returns CDR1 SGHAT and CDR2 FQNNGV. The CDR3 is made up of 11 amino acids. Between the trimmed V and J ends, which lost 3 bases and 7 bases, there was a span of 7 bases. The CDR3 sequence is CASSFGWEQYF. CDR3 DNA sequence: TGTGCCAGCAGCTTCGGTTGGGAGCAGTACTTC.

This clone appeared once. J is TRBJ2-7 and V is TRBV6-6; unclear D gene. The CDR3 contains 13 residues. V lost 5 bases, J lost 5 bases, and 13 bases lay in between. Germline V lookup: CDR1 MNHNY, CDR2 SVGAGI (reference sequence). The CDR3: CASSLPGRHEQYF. Written as DNA, the CDR3 is TGTGCCAGCAGTCTCCCAGGTCGCCACGAGCAGTACTTC.

The V and J genes are TRBV9 and TRBJ1-5, with D unresolved. The CDR3 spans 15 residues. The V gene lost 0 bases and the J gene lost 7 bases, with 14 bases spanning the gap. The germline V gene encodes CDR1 SGDLS and CDR2 YYNGEE. CDR3 sequence: CASSVGPQAGQPQHF. In DNA, the CDR3 is TGTGCCAGCAGCGTAGGTCCTCAGGCGGGACAGCCCCAGCATTTT.

The table lists this clone with a few counts. The chain links TRBV7-2 to TRBJ1-5; possible D gene TRBD1, 6 bases. The V gene's germline CDR1 is SGHTA and CDR2 FQGNSA. CDR3 size: 15 residues. V lost 3 bases, J lost 0 bases, and 9 bases lay in between. The CDR3 bases are TGTGCCAGCAGCTTTGGGACATTTAGCAATCAGCCCCAGCATTTT. This encodes CASSFGTFSNQPQHF.

The genes are TRBV4-1 and TRBJ1-2; D is unclear. Germline V gives CDR1 MGHRA, CDR2 YSYEKL. The V end was cut by 4 bases, the J end by 0 bases, with 9 bases between. The CDR3 has 14 residues. CDR3 loop: CASSPLGTNYGYTF. DNA for the CDR3: TGCGCCAGCAGCCCACTAGGGACTAACTATGGCTACACCTTC.

The chain is built from TRBV2 and TRBJ1-6; D is unclear. The CDR3 sequence is 17 residues long. The ends were cut back, 6 bases at V and 0 bases at J, with 15 bases in the middle. Germline V gene lookup returns CDR1 SNHLY and CDR2 FYNNEI. This CDR3 reads CASSVVGKSSYNSPLHF. The CDR3 DNA reads as TGTGCCAGCAGCGTCGTAGGAAAAAGCTCCTATAATTCACCCCTCCACTTT.

The gene calls are TRBV28 and TRBJ2-7; 7 bases align to TRBD2. V shed 7 bases and J 2 bases; nucleotides not matched to a gene: 8. The germline V gene has CDR1 MDHEN and CDR2 SYDVKM. CDR3 length: 14 amino acids. CDR3 protein: CASTFAGETYEQYF. Written as DNA, the CDR3 is TGTGCCAGCACCTTCGCGGGAGAAACCTACGAGCAGTACTTC.

The rearrangement links TRBV19 to TRBJ1-2; D possibly corresponds to TRBD1 (6 bases). This CDR3 is built from 14 residues. Trimming removed 4 bases at V and 8 bases at J, with 17 bases between. Germline values: CDR1 LNHDA, CDR2 SQIVND (reference sequence). CDR3 loop: CASSTLDSTWGYTF. As DNA, the CDR3 is TGTGCCAGTAGTACCCTGGACAGTACGTGGGGCTACACCTTC.

The chain joins TRBV5-1 to TRBJ2-5; D may correspond to TRBD1 or TRBD2 (5 bases each). This CDR3 comprises 14 residues. Germline lookup yields CDR1 SGHRS and CDR2 YFSETQ. Trimming stripped 0 bases from V and 3 bases from J, with 9 bases between. CDR3 loop: CASSLAREKETQYF. The CDR3 DNA reads as TGCGCCAGCAGCTTGGCCAGGGAGAAAGAGACCCAGTACTTC.

The gene calls are TRBV9 and TRBJ2-3; 9 nucleotides align to TRBD1. The V and J ends lost 2 bases and 4 bases, in that order; junction bases with no gene match: 2. The germline V gene encodes CDR1 SGDLS and CDR2 YYNGEE. The CDR3 has 14 amino acids. This chain's CDR3 is CASSVDRGADTQYF. CDR3 coding DNA: TGTGCCAGCAGCGTCGACAGGGGGGCAGATACGCAGTATTTT.

Only one count was recorded for this clone. This chain links TRBV9 with TRBJ2-3, with a tentative D call TRBD2 (6 bases). This CDR3 comprises 14 residues. Germline CDR1 SGDLS, CDR2 YYNGEE. The V gene lost 4 bases and the J gene lost 4 bases, with 13 bases spanning the gap. The CDR3 spells CASSTRGGPDTQYF. The CDR3 DNA is TGTGCCAGCAGCACCCGAGGAGGGCCAGATACGCAGTATTTT.